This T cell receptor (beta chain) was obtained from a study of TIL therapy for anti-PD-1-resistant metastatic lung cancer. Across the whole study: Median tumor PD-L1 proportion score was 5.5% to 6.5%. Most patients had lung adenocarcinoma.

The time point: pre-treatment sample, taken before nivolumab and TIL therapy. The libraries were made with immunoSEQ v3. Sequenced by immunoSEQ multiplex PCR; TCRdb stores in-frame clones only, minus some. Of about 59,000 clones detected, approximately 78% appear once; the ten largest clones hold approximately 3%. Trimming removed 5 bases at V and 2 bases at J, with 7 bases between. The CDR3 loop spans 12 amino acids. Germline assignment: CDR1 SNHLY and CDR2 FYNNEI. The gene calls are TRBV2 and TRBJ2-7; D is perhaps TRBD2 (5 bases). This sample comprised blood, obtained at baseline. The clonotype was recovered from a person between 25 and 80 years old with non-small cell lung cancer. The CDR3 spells CASSRTPYEQYF. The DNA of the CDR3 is TGTGCCAGCAGTCGGACTCCCTACGAGCAGTACTTC.